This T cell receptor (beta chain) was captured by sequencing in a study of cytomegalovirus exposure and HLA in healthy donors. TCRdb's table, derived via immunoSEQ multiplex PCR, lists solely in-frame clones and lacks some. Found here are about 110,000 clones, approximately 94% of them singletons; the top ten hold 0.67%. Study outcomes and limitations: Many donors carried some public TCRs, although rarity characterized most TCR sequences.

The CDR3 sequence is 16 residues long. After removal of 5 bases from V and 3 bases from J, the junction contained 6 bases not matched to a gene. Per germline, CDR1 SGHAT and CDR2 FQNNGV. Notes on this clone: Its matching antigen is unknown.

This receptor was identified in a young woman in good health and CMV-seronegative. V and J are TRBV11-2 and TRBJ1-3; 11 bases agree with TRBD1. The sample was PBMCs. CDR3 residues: CASSPGQGALGNTIYF. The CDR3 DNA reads TGTGCCAGCAGCCCAGGACAGGGGGCGCTTGGAAACACCATATATTTT.